This T cell receptor beta chain comes out of a study of tumour-infiltrating T cells in Burkitt lymphoma. Findings and limits, study-wide: Many Burkitt lymphoma patients shared several public clonotypes.

The CDR3 length is 11 residues. Germline lookup yields CDR1 DFQATT and CDR2 SNEGSKA (reference sequence). Trimming removed 3 bases from V and 7 bases from J, with 9 bases in between. Profiling relied on immunoSEQ multiplex PCR, and the TCRdb table lists in-frame clones only, not all of them. The table includes 1,300 or so clones, 99% detected once. In regard to this clone: The antigen remains unidentified.

The receptor comes from a human donor with Burkitt lymphoma. The sequenced sample was tumor tissue. This chain links TRBV20-1 with TRBJ1-2; D is ambiguous. The CDR3 coding sequence is TGCAGTGCTAGCGGTGCGTTTGGCTACACCTTC. Its translation is CSASGAFGYTF.